These T cell receptor beta chains were read from a single sample in a study of early T cells in non-severe SARS-CoV-2 infection. TCRdb independently ran MiXCR on the 5' RACE reads; one entry per CDR3 protein. Of 30,000 or so distinct CDR3 sequences listed, 5.5% to 8% are singletons. Specimen: whole blood. The receptors here all came from an adult who was a healthcare worker with PCR-confirmed SARS-CoV-2 infection or an uninfected control (not recorded which). Both conserved end residues are part of each CDR3. A D gene is named only where the DNA matches it firmly. Not all rows give a size; the values are once, few, many and, for expanded clones, a class.

-	-	TRBV29-1	TRBJ2-7	16	CSVPGHIPMDRHEQYF	TGCAGCGTACCGGGACATATCCCCATGGATCGCCACGAGCAGTACTTC
TRBD2	many	TRBV20-1	TRBJ2-1	17	CSASSALLGTSINEQFF	TGCAGTGCTAGTTCCGCTCTTTTGGGGACTAGCATCAATGAGCAGTTCTTC
-	many	TRBV20-1	TRBJ2-5	13	CSAPPRGQETQYF	TGCAGTGCTCCCCCGCGGGGTCAAGAGACCCAGTACTTC
-	many	TRBV11-1	TRBJ2-7	10	CASSPNEQYF	TGTGCCAGCAGCCCTAACGAGCAGTACTTC
-	-	TRBV4-2	TRBJ2-2	15	CASSPFDVGAGELFF	TGTGCCAGCAGCCCTTTCGACGTCGGAGCCGGGGAGCTGTTTTTT
-	few	TRBV11-1	TRBJ2-5	15	CASSLSSFGQETQYF	TGTGCCAGCAGCTTAAGCTCCTTCGGTCAAGAGACCCAGTACTTC
-	many	TRBV29-1	TRBJ1-1	12	CSVGHLNTEAFF	TGCAGCGTTGGGCACTTGAACACTGAAGCTTTCTTT
-	-	TRBV6-5	TRBJ1-4	12	CASSSGGEKLFF	TGTGCCAGCAGTTCCGGTGGTGAAAAACTGTTTTTT
-	many	TRBV20-1	TRBJ2-1	12	CSARGPASEQFF	TGCAGTGCTAGGGGTCCCGCCTCTGAGCAGTTCTTC
-	many	TRBV1	TRBJ2-4	16	CTSSQQGQGGKNIQYF	TGCACCAGCAGCCAACAAGGACAGGGCGGTAAAAACATTCAGTACTTC
TRBD2	-	TRBV5-4	TRBJ2-1	17	CASSLVAGGSSYNEQFF	TGTGCCAGCAGCTTGGTAGCGGGAGGGAGCTCCTACAATGAGCAGTTCTTC
-	few	TRBV7-9	TRBJ1-2	13	CASNFRQNYGYTF	TGTGCCAGCAACTTCAGGCAGAACTATGGCTACACCTTC
-	many	TRBV5-1	TRBJ2-3	14	CASSLAVGADTQYF	TGCGCCAGCAGCTTGGCCGTGGGAGCAGATACGCAGTATTTT
-	many	TRBV27	TRBJ2-7	15	CASSLSGTMNYEQYF	TGTGCCAGCAGTTTATCCGGGACCATGAACTACGAGCAGTACTTC